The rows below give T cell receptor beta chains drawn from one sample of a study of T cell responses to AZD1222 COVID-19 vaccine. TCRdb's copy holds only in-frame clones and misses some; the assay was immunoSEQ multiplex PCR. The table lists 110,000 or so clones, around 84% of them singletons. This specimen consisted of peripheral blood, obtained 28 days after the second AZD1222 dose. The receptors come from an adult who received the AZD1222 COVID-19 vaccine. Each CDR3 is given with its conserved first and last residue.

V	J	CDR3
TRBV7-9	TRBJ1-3	CASSPPEITGNTIYF
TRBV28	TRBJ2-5	CASSLSTRSQETQYF
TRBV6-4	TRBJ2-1	CASSLAGGTVDEQFF
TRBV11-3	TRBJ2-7	CASSLDREHLAGYLYEQYF
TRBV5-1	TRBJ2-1	CASSLRRDSSNEQFF
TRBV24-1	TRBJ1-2	CATSGSYGYTF
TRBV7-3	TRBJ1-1	CASSLQRGTEAFF
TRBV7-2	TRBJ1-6	CASSFGDRSGSPLHF
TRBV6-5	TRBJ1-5	CASRGQGRGPQHF
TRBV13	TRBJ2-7	CASSLGRQGTYEQYF
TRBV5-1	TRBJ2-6	CASSWGQTAAF
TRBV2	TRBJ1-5	CASSGDRSFNQPQHF
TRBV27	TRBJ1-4	CASSPDMGASEKLFF
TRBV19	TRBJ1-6	CASSMSNRGSPLHF